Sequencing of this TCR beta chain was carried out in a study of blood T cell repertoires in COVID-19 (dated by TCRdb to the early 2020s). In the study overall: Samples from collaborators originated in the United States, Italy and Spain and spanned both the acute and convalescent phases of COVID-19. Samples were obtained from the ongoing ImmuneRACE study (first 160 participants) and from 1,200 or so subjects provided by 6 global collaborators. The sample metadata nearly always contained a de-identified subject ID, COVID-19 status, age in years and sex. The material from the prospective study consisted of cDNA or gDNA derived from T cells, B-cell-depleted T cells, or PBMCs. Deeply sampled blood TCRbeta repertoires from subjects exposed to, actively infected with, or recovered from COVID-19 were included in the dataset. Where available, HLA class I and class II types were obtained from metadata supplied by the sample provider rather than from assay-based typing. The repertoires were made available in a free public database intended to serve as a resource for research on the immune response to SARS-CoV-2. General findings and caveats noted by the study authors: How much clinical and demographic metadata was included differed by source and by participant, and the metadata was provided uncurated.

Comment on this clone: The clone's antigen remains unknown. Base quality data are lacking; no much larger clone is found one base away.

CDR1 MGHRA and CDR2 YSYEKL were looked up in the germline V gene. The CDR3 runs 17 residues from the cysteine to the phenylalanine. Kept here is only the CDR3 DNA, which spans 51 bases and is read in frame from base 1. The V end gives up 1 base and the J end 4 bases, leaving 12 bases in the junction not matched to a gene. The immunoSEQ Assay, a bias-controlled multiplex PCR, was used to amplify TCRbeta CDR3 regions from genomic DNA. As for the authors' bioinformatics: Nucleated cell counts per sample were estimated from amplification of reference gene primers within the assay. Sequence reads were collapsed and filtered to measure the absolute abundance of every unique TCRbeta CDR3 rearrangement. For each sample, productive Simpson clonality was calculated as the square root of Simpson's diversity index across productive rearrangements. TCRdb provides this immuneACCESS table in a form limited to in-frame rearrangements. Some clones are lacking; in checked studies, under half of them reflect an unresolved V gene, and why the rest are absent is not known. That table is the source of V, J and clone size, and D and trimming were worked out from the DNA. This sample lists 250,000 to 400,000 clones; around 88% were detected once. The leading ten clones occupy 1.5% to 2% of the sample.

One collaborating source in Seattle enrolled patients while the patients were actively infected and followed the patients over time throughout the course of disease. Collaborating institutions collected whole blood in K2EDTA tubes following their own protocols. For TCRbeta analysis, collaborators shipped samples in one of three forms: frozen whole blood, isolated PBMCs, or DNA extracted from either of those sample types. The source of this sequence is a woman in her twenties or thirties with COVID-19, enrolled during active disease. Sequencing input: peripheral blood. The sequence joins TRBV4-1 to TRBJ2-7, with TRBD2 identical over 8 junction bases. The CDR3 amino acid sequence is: CASSQVFGSGGRYEQYF. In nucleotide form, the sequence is TGCGCCAGCAGCCAAGTTTTTGGGTCGGGGGGGAGGTACGAGCAGTACTTC.